This T cell receptor beta chain was recorded in a study of OX40 agonist ivuxolimab in advanced cancers. The wider study: Dose-escalation subjects each had hepatocellular carcinoma, melanoma, renal cell or head and neck cancer. Around 40% of patients had received prior checkpoint inhibitor therapy. Whole-study findings and limits: Clonal expansion among partial responders at 0.1-3.0 mg/kg ranked near the lowest.

Sequencing was performed with immunoSEQ multiplex PCR; in TCRdb, only in-frame clones are kept and a portion is missing. Of some 70,000 clones listed, 91% are singletons. Regarding this clone: Its matching antigen is unknown.

Peripheral blood came from all dose cohorts at three timepoints. Germline CDR1 and CDR2: MNHEY and SVGAGI. The J segment lost 3 bases and the V segment lost 3 bases, leaving 5 bases of the junction unmatched. The CDR3 totals 14 residues. This chain links TRBV6-5 with TRBJ2-7; 7 bases are a match to TRBD2. The sample in question was CD4+ or CD8+ T cells sorted from blood, obtained in a trial of the OX40 agonist ivuxolimab. The clonotype originates from an adult with an advanced solid tumor such as melanoma, head and neck, liver or kidney cancer. CDR3 DNA: TGTGCCAGCAGTTATACCCAGCGGGACTACGAGCAGTACTTC. It translates to CASSYTQRDYEQYF.